This is a list of T cell receptor beta chains from one sample in a study of T cell responses to AZD1222 COVID-19 vaccine. The table came from immunoSEQ multiplex PCR; TCRdb's copy has only in-frame clones and leaves some out. The sample lists about 110,000 clones; roughly 91% were seen once. The sequences come from peripheral blood, collected 28 days after the second AZD1222 dose. Receptors were obtained from an adult who received the AZD1222 COVID-19 vaccine. CDR3s include the opening cysteine and the closing phenylalanine or tryptophan. D genes are given only for firm matches. Where a row states a size, it is once, few, many or the class of an expanded clone; other rows omit it.

clone size,V gene,D gene,J gene,CDR3 protein,CDR3 DNA
once,TRBV11-1,-,TRBJ2-7,CASSPGDSASYEQYF,TGTGCCAGCAGCCCGGGGGATAGCGCGTCGTACGAGCAGTACTTC
once,TRBV7-2,TRBD2,TRBJ2-5,CASSPSGLAGGRAETQYF,TGTGCCAGCAGCCCATCCGGACTAGCGGGGGGGCGGGCCGAGACCCAGTACTTC
-,TRBV4-3,-,TRBJ1-3,CASSQDTASGNTIYF,TGCGCCAGCAGCCAAGACACAGCCTCTGGAAACACCATATATTTT
-,TRBV29-1,-,TRBJ2-5,CSVDPGGETQYF,TGCAGCGTTGATCCAGGTGGCGAGACCCAGTACTTC
-,TRBV14,TRBD2,TRBJ2-6,CASSQALAETSGANVLTF,TGTGCCAGCAGCCAAGCACTAGCGGAGACCTCTGGGGCCAACGTCCTGACTTTC
-,TRBV10-3,-,TRBJ2-1,CAISDTRTSGNEQFF,TGTGCCATCAGTGATACACGGACATCAGGCAATGAGCAGTTCTTC
-,TRBV19,TRBD1,TRBJ1-2,CASSPRTGTYGYTF,TGTGCCAGTAGTCCGCGGACAGGGACCTATGGCTACACCTTC
-,TRBV18,TRBD2,TRBJ2-1,CASAPTSGGYNEQFF,TGTGCCAGCGCCCCCACTAGCGGGGGTTACAATGAGCAGTTCTTC
-,TRBV11-1,-,TRBJ1-1,CASSHNAGMNTEAFF,TGTGCCAGCAGTCATAATGCGGGGATGAACACTGAAGCTTTCTTT
-,TRBV7-9,-,TRBJ1-4,CASSLVRQGNEKLFF,TGTGCCAGCAGCTTAGTTCGTCAGGGCAATGAAAAACTGTTTTTT
-,TRBV7-2,TRBD1,TRBJ2-7,CASSLGPQGAYEQYF,TGTGCCAGCAGCTTAGGACCCCAGGGGGCGTACGAGCAGTACTTC
few,TRBV7-8,-,TRBJ1-4,CASPLKPAKKLFF,TGTGCCAGCCCCTTAAAACCGGCCAAAAAACTGTTTTTT
-,TRBV9,TRBD1,TRBJ1-2,CASSVGIQGQPYGYTF,TGTGCCAGCAGCGTAGGCATACAGGGGCAACCCTATGGCTACACCTTC
-,TRBV6-1,-,TRBJ2-5,CASSEVAAPVTQYF,TGTGCCAGCAGTGAAGTGGCGGCGCCTGTGACCCAGTACTTC
few,TRBV11-3,-,TRBJ2-1,CASSLTNGGTVEQFF,TGTGCCAGCAGCTTAACCAATGGCGGTACAGTTGAGCAGTTCTTC
-,TRBV18,-,TRBJ2-2,CASSPVSRDTGELFF,TGTGCCAGCTCACCTGTTAGCAGGGACACCGGGGAGCTGTTTTTT
-,TRBV7-3,-,TRBJ2-1,CASSLLGPSHEQFF,TGTGCCAGCAGCTTACTCGGACCCAGCCATGAGCAGTTCTTC
-,TRBV7-2,-,TRBJ1-5,CASTLGRVQPQHF,TGTGCCAGCACCCTCGGCCGGGTGCAGCCCCAGCATTTT